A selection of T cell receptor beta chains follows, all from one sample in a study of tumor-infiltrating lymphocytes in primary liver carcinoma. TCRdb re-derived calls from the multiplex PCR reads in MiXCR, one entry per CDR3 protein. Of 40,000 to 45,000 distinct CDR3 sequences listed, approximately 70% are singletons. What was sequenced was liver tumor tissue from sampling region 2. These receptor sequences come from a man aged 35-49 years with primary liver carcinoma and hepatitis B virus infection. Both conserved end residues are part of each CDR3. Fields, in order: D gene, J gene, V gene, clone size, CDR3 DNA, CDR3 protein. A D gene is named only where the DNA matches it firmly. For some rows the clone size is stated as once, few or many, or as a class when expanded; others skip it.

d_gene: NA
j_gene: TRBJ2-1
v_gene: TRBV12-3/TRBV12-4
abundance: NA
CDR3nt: TGTGCCTGCAGCCTAATGCAGGGGAGCAATGAGCAGCTCTTC
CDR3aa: CACSLMQGSNEQLF

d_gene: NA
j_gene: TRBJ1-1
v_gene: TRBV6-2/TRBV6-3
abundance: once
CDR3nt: TGTGCCAGCAGTAAGGATACGGGGCTCGAGTTGAAGGCTTTCTTT
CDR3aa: CASSKDTGLELKAFF

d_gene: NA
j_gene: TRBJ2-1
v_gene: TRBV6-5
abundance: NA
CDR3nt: TGTGCCAGTAGTCCCTCGGCCGGAGGGTACAATGAGCAGTCCTTC
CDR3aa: CASSPSAGGYNEQSF

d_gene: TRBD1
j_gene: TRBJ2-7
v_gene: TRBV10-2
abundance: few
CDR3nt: TGCGCCAGCAGCCGGGACAGGGGTATCGACGAGCAGTACTTC
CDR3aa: CASSRDRGIDEQYF

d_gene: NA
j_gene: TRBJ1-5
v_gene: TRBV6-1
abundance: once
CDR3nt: TGTGTCAGTAGTGAAGGGCAGGGCCAAAATCAGCCCCAGCATTTT
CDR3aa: CVSSEGQGQNQPQHF

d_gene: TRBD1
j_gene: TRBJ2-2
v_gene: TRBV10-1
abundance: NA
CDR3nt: TGCGCCAGCAGTGAACTATCGGGGACAGGGGAAAGTAACAGCGGGGAGCTGTTTTTT
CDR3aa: CASSELSGTGESNSGELFF

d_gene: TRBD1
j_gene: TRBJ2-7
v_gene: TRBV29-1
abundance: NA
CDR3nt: TGCAGTGTTTCGGGACAGGGAGGAGTGCAGTACTTC
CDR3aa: CSVSGQGGVQYF

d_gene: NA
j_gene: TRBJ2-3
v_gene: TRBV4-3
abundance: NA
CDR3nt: TGCGCCAGCAGCCAAAATCACGGCACGGATACGCAATATTTT
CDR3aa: CASSQNHGTDTQYF

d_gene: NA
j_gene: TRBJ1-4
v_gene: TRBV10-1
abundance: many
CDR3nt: TGCGCCAGCAGTCGGGGCCCAAATGAAAAACTGTTTTTT
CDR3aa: CASSRGPNEKLFF

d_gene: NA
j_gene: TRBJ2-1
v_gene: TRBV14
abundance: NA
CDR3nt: TGTGCCAGCAACGCGGTAGGAGGAACCTACAATGAGCAGTTCTTC
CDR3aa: CASNAVGGTYNEQFF

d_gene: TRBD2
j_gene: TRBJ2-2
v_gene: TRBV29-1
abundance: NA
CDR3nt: TGCAGTGTTGAGACTAGCGCGGCGAACATCGGGGAGCTGTTTTTT
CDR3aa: CSVETSAANIGELFF

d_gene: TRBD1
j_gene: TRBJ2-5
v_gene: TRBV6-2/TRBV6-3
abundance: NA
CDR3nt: TGTGTCAGCAGTCCTGACAGGGGCAGACAAGAGACCCAGTACTTC
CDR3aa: CVSSPDRGRQETQYF

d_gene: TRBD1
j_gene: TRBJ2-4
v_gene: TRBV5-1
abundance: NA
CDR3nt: TGCGCCAGCAGTGCGACAGGGATAGCCAAAAACGTTCAGTACTTC
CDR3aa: CASSATGIAKNVQYF

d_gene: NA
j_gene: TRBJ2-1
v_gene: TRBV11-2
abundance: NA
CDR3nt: TGTGTCAGCAGCCTAGGTAACAGGGCGGGCTCCTACAGTGAGCAGTTCTTC
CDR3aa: CVSSLGNRAGSYSEQFF

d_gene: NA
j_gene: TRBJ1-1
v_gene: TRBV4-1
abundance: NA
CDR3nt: TGCGCCAGCAACCACAAATCTGAAGACACTGGAGCCTTCTTT
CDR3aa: CASNHKSEDTGAFF

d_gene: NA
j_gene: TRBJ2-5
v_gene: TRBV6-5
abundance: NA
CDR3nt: TGTGCCAGCAAACCTAGTCCGTCGCAAGAGACCCAGTACTTC
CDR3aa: CASKPSPSQETQYF

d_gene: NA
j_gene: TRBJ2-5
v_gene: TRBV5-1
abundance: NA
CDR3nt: TGCGCCAGCAGCTTATTTGATGGAGAGACCCAGAACTTC
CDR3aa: CASSLFDGETQNF

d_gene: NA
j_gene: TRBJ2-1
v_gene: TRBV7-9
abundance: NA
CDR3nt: TGTGCCAGCAGCCTATCTCTGGTGAATGAGCAGTCCTTC
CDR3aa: CASSLSLVNEQSF

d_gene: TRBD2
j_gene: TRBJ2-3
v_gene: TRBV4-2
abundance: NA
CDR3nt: TGTACCAGCAGCCAAGATTCGGGACTAGCGGCATATCGATTTAGCACAGATACGCAGTTTTTT
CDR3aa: CTSSQDSGLAAYRFSTDTQFF

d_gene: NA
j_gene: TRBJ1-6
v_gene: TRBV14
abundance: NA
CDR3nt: TGTGCCAGCAGCCATTCGGGGGAAAATTCATCCCTCCACTTT
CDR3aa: CASSHSGENSSLHF

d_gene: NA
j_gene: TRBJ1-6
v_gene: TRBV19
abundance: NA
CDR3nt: TGTACCACGAGGACACTTGATTCTCCCCTCCACTTT
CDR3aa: CTTRTLDSPLHF

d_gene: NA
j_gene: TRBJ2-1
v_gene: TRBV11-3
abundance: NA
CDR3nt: TGTGACAGCGGCTTAAGTGCCAATGAGCAGTTCTTC
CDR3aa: CDSGLSANEQFF

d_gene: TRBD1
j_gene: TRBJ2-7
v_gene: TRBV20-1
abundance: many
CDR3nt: TGCAGTGCTAGTGTTTCTTGGGACAGGGTCCACGAGCAGTACTTC
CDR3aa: CSASVSWDRVHEQYF

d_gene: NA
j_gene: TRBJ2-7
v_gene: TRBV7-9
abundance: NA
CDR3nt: TGTGCCAGCAGCTTTATCTCGACTAGGGGGAGGCCCAGCTCCTACGAGCAGTACTTC
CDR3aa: CASSFISTRGRPSSYEQYF

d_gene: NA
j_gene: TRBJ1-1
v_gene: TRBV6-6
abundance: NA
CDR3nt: TGTGCCAGTAGTACAGGTGGGACTACTAAAGCTTTCTTT
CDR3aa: CASSTGGTTKAFF

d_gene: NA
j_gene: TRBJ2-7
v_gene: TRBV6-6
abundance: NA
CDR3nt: TGTGCCTACAGTCATCGAGCGCGAGGGCCTACCTACGAGCAGCACTTC
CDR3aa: CAYSHRARGPTYEQHF

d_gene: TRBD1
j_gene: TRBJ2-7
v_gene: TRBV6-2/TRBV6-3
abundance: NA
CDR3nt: TGTGTCAGCAGCCTCCGGGACAGGGTCCACGAACAGTACTTC
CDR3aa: CVSSLRDRVHEQYF

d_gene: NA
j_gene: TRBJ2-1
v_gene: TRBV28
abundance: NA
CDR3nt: TGTGCCAGCTTGATACGGGGAGGCAATGAGCAGTTCTTC
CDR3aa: CASLIRGGNEQFF

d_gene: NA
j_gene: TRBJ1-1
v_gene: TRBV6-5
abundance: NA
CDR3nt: TGTGCCAGCAGTTACGGGGGTGCGAGAGGTGAAGCTTCCTTT
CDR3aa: CASSYGGARGEASF

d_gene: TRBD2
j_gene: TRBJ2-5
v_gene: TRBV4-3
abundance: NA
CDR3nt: TGCGCCAGCAGTCAAGCGGCTAGCGGGGGGACTGGTGAGATCCAGTACTTC
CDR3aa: CASSQAASGGTGEIQYF

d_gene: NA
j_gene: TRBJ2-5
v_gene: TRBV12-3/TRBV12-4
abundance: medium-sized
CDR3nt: TGTGCCAGCAGTTTAATAGTGGGAGAGACCCAGTACTTC
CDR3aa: CASSLIVGETQYF

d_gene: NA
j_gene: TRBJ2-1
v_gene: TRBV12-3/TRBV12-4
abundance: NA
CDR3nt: TGTGCCGGCAATGAGGTGAGCTCCTACAATGAGCAGTTCTTC
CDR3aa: CAGNEVSSYNEQFF

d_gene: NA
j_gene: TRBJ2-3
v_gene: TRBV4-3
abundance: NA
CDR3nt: TGCGCCAGCAGCCAACAGGCTTTCACAGATACGCAATATTTT
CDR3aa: CASSQQAFTDTQYF

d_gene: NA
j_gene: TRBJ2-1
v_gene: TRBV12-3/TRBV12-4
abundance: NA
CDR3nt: TGTGTCAGCAGTTTGGGGCAGGGAGATGTCAATGAGCAGTTCTTC
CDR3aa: CVSSLGQGDVNEQFF

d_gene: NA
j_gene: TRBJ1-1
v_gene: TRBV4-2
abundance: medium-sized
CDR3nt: TGTGCCAGCAGCCCGGGAATTGAAGCTTTCTTT
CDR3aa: CASSPGIEAFF

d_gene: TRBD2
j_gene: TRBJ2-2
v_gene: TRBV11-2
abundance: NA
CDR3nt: TGTGCCAGCAGCCTACTAGCGGGGAACACCTGGGAACTGTTTTTT
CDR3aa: CASSLLAGNTWELFF

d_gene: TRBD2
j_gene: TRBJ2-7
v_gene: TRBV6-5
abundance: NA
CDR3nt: TGTGCCAGCAGTCCAGGACTAGGATTGAACGAGCTGTACTTC
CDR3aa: CASSPGLGLNELYF

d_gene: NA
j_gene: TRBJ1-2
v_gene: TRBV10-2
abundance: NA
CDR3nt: TGCGCCAGCGACGACAGGATTGGCGGCTACACCTTC
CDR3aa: CASDDRIGGYTF

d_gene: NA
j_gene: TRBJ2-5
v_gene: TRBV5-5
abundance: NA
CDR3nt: TGTGCCAGCAGGTCGAGGACTAGGGGGGAGACCCAGTACTTC
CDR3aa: CASRSRTRGETQYF

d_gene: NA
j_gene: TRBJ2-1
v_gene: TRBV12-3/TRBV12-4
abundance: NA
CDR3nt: TGTGCCAGCAGTTGGCACATCAATGAGCAGTTCTTC
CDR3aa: CASSWHINEQFF

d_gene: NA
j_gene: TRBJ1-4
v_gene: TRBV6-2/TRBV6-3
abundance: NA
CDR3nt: TGTGCCTGTAGTTACTCGGGTGTAGAAAAACTGTTTTTT
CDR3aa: CACSYSGVEKLFF

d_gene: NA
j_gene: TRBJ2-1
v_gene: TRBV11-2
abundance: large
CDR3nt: TGTGCCAGCAGCTTTGACAGGGAGCAGTTCTTC
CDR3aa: CASSFDREQFF

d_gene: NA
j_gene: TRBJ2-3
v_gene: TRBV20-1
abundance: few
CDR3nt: TGCAGTGCTAGTGGTTCTGGGGGTTGGACAGATACGCAGTATTTT
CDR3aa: CSASGSGGWTDTQYF

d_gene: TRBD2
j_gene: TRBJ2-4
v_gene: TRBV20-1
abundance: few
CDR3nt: TGCAGTGCTGCTCGCCGAAGCGGGGAAAACATTCAGTACTTC
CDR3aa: CSAARRSGENIQYF

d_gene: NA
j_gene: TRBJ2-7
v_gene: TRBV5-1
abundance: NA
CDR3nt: TGCGCCGCCAGCGCCGGGGCAGGGCGCGAGCAGTACTTC
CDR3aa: CAASAGAGREQYF

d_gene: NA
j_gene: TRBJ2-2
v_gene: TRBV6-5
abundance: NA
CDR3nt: TGTGCCAGCAGTTACTCGAGGAAACGGGAGAAGCTACTTTTT
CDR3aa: CASSYSRKREKLLF

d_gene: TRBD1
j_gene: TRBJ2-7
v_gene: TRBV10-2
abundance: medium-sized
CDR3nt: TGCGCCACCGGACAGGGGGCTTACGAGCAGTACTTC
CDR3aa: CATGQGAYEQYF

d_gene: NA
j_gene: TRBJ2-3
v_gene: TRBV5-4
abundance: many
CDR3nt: TGTGCCAGCAGGGTAGTGGGACTTCGCGGTGATACGCAGTATTTT
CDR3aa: CASRVVGLRGDTQYF

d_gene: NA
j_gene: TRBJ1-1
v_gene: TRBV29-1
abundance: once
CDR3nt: TGCAGCGGGACCCTAAACAGTGAAACTTTCTTT
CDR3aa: CSGTLNSETFF

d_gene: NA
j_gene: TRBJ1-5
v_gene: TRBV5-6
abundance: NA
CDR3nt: TGTGCCAGCAGCTTGGAAGGAAGTCGGCCCCTGCATTTT
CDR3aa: CASSLEGSRPLHF

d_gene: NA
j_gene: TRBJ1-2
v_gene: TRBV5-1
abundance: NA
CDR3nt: TGCGCCAGTAGCATTCAGGGTACTGGCTACACCTTC
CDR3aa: CASSIQGTGYTF

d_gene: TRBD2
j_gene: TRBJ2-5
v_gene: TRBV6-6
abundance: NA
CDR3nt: TGTACCAGCAGTTACTCCCCTAGCGGCCACCAAGAGACCCAGTACTTC
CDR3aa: CTSSYSPSGHQETQYF

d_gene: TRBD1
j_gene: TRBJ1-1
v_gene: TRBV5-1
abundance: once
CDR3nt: TGCGCCAGGAGCGCCGCAGGGGGCTATACTGAAGCTCTCTTT
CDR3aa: CARSAAGGYTEALF

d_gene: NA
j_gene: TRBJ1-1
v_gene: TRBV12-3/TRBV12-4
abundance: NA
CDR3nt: TGTGCCAGCACTTTACAACAGGCGGACACTGATGCTTTCTTT
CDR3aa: CASTLQQADTDAFF

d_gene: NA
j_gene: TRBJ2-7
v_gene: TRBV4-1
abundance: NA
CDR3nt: TGCGTCAGCAAGGGGACATGGGAAGAGCAGTACTTC
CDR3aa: CVSKGTWEEQYF

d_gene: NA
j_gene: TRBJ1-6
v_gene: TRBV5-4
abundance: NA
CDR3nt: TGTGCCAGCACCTACGGGATACAGAATCCACCCCTCCACTTT
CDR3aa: CASTYGIQNPPLHF

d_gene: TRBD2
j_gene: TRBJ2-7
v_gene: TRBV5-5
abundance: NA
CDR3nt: TGTGCCAGAAGCTTGGTGACTAGCCGGGGTTACGAGGAGTACTTC
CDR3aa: CARSLVTSRGYEEYF

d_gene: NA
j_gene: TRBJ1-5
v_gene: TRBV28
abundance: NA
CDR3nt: TGTGCCAGCAGCCTAGTGTGGGGGGCTGGCAATCGGCCCCAGCATTTT
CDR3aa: CASSLVWGAGNRPQHF

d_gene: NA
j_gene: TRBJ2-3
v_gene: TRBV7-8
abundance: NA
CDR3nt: TGTGACAGCAGCCCCCTACTAGAAAGCACTGATACGCAGTATTTT
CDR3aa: CDSSPLLESTDTQYF